Following are 10 T cell receptor beta chains from one sample sequenced in a study of PD-L1 blockade in urothelial cancer. Indicated time point: peripheral blood 6 weeks after treatment start. Assay: immunoSEQ multiplex PCR; the TCRdb copy retains only in-frame clones and omits some. The sample carries 75,000 to 100,000 clones, roughly 80% recorded once. The sequences come from PBMCs, collected around atezolizumab (anti-PD-L1) treatment. The receptors originated from a man between 70 and 80 years old with urothelial cancer.

This clone occurred once. The chain couples TRBV6-6 to TRBJ1-1, with D possibly TRBD1 on 6 matching bases. Trimming left V 6 bases short and J 6 bases short, with 14 bases between. Germline V gene lookup returns CDR1 MNHNY and CDR2 SVGAGI (reference sequence). CDR3 length: 13 residues. The CDR3 is CASSSGQTAEAFF. The CDR3 DNA sequence: TGTGCCAGCAGCTCCGGACAGACCGCTGAAGCTTTCTTT.

This clone has only one observation. The chain recombines TRBV7-8 with TRBJ1-1, with 9 bases lining up with TRBD1. V trimming: 7 bases; J trimming: 1 base; junction bases outside the gene matches: 10. The CDR3 contains 16 residues. Germline V gives CDR1 SGHVS, CDR2 FQNEAQ. CDR3 loop: CASTLGTGRRNTEAFF. The CDR3 DNA reads TGTGCCAGCACCCTAGGGACAGGGAGAAGGAACACTGAAGCTTTCTTT. Full variable domain (remainder filled in from reference TRBV7-8 and TRBJ1-1): GAGVSQSPRYKVAKRGQDVALRCDPISGHVSLFWYQQALGQGPEFLTYFQNEAQLDKSGLPSDRFFAERPEGSVSTLKIQRTQQEDSAVYLCASTLGTGRRNTEAFFGQGTRLTVV.

This chain links TRBV5-6 with TRBJ2-1, with a weak D call TRBD2 (6 bases). Per germline, CDR1 SGHDT and CDR2 YYEEEE. This CDR3 is 16 amino acids long. Deletions cut 4 bases from V and 0 bases from J, with 14 bases between. The CDR3 sequence is CASSLGTLSSYNEQFF. In nucleotides, the CDR3 is TGTGCCAGCAGCCTCGGGACTCTTAGCTCCTACAATGAGCAGTTCTTC.

The CDR3 here is CASSAGLAGHYEQYF. CDR3 bases: TGTGCCAGCAGCGCGGGACTAGCGGGGCACTACGAGCAGTACTTC. The rearrangement links TRBV9 to TRBJ2-7; the match to TRBD2 covers 13 bases. Germline V CDR1 and CDR2: SGDLS, YYNGEE. V lost 3 bases, J lost 3 bases, and 3 bases stayed unmatched. The length of the CDR3 is 15 residues.

V gene TRBV10-3 combines with J gene TRBJ2-3, with 8 bases identical to TRBD2. Germline V lookup: CDR1 ENHRY, CDR2 SYGVKD. With 0 bases clipped from V and 3 bases from J, the junction kept 8 bases outside the gene matches. The CDR3 totals 17 residues. In DNA, the CDR3 is TGTGCCATCAGTGAGTCGAGGGGGGGACTAGGGACAGATACGCAGTATTTT. As protein: CAISESRGGLGTDTQYF.

V and J are TRBV29-1 and TRBJ2-2; perhaps TRBD2 as D (5 bases). This CDR3 has 18 amino acids. The V end lost 0 bases, the J end lost 3 bases, and 20 bases lay between the germline ends. The V gene's germline CDR1 is SQVTM and CDR2 ANQGSEA. The CDR3 DNA reads TGCAGCGTTGAAGACCGGGATTCCCCGGATTTCGACACCGGGGAGCTGTTTTTT. Translating gives CSVEDRDSPDFDTGELFF.

The CDR3 region has the DNA TGTGCCAGCAGCCCAGGTTCCGGGACAGGGTCCTACAATGAGCAGTTCTTC. Translating it yields CASSPGSGTGSYNEQFF. V and J are TRBV5-6 and TRBJ2-1; 9 positions match TRBD1. Germline trimming cut 4 bases from V and 1 base from J; bases unmatched to any gene: 9. This CDR3 spans 17 amino acids. CDR1 is SGHDT and CDR2 is YYEEEE in the germline V gene. Supplemented by reference TRBV5-6 and TRBJ2-1, the full variable domain reads DAGVTQSPTHLIKTRGQQVTLRCSPKSGHDTVSWYQQALGQGPQFIFQYYEEEERQRGNFPDRFSGHQFPNYSSELNVNALLLGDSALYLCASSPGSGTGSYNEQFFGPGTRLTVL.

This chain joins TRBV5-1 and TRBJ1-4, with TRBD1 matching over 7 bases. The junction had 7 bases not matched to a gene; V was cut back by 0 bases and J by 8 bases. From germline, CDR1 is SGHRS and CDR2 YFSETQ. This CDR3 has 15 amino acids. Written as DNA, the CDR3 is TGCGCCAGCAGCTTGGGGACAGGCCAGAACGAAAAACTGTTTTTT. Its protein product is CASSLGTGQNEKLFF.

This chain connects TRBV5-1 to TRBJ1-2, with a tentative D call TRBD1 (5 bases). This CDR3 has 13 residues. The germline CDR1 and CDR2 sequences are SGHRS and YFSETQ. V was pared by 4 bases and J by 5 bases, with 12 bases between. CDR3: CASSADSDYGYTF. CDR3 nucleotides: TGCGCCAGCAGCGCTGACAGTGATTATGGCTACACCTTC. Drawing the rest from reference TRBV5-1 and TRBJ1-2, the complete variable domain is KAGVTQTPRYLIKTRGQQVTLSCSPISGHRSVSWYQQTPGQGLQFLFEYFSETQRNKGNFPGRFSGRQFSNSRSEMNVSTLELGDSALYLCASSADSDYGYTFGSGTRLTVV.

By share of the sample, this clone is medium-sized. The chain uses TRBV5-1 and TRBJ2-1; 15 nucleotides line up with TRBD2. The CDR3 is 17 amino acids. Germline V CDR1 and CDR2: SGHRS, YFSETQ. The V segment lost 4 bases and the J segment 5 bases; nucleotides outside the gene matches: 7. The CDR3, as DNA: TGCGCCAGCAGCCGTATAGGACTAGCGGGGGGGCACAATGAGCAGTTCTTC. Protein sequence: CASSRIGLAGGHNEQFF.